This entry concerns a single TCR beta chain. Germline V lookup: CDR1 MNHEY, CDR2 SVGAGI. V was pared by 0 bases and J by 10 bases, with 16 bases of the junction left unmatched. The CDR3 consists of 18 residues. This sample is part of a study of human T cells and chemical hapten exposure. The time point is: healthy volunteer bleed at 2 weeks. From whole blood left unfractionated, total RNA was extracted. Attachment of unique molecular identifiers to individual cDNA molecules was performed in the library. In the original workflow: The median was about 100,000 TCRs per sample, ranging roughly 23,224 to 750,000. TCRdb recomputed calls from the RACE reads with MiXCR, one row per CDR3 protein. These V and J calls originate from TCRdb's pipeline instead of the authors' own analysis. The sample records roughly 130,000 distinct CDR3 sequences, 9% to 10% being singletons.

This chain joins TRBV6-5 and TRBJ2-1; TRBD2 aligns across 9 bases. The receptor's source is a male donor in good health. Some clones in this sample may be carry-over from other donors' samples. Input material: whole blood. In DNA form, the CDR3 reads TGTGCCAGCAGTTACTCGAACCCCCAGGCTAGCGGGGTAGGGGAGCAGTTCTTC. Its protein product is CASSYSNPQASGVGEQFF.